A single sample is the source of the 26 T cell receptor beta chains below, sequenced in a study of identical twins. TCRdb processed the 5' RACE reads anew with MiXCR; each CDR3 protein has one entry. The table includes hundreds of thousands of distinct CDR3 sequences, more than 6.5% detected once. This sample also appeared in a second study, on yellow fever vaccine responses in identical twins.

Specimen: PBMCs. These TCRs come from a woman between 18 and 29 years old in good health.

The chain couples TRBV27 to TRBJ2-7; 10 nucleotides match TRBD1. CDR3 length equals 16 residues. The J segment lost 3 bases and the V segment lost 5 bases, leaving 10 bases of the junction unmatched. CDR1 is MNHEY, CDR2 SMNVEV, per germline (reference sequence). The CDR3 loop reads CASSTIGTGVDYEQYF. In DNA, the CDR3 is TGTGCCAGCAGTACGATTGGGACAGGGGTTGACTACGAGCAGTACTTC.

CDR3 sequence reads: CASSPGDRLSTEAFF. For the CDR3, the DNA is TGTGCCAGCAGTCCCGGGGACAGGTTGAGTACTGAAGCTTTCTTT. The J gene is TRBJ1-1, the V gene TRBV27, with 8 bases identical to TRBD1. Trimming at V came to 5 bases and at J to 5 bases, leaving 10 bases not matched to a gene. Per the germline V gene, CDR1 is MNHEY and CDR2 is SMNVEV (reference sequence). The CDR3 sequence is 15 residues long.

The rearrangement uses TRBV12-3 or TRBV12-4 and TRBJ1-5; possible D gene TRBD1, 5 bases. With 3 bases removed from V and 0 bases from J, the gap between germline ends came to 9 bases. The CDR3 has 15 amino acids. For the CDR3, the DNA is TGTGCCAGCAGTTTTTTCGGGGCTAGCAATCAGCCCCAGCATTTT. Translation: CASSFFGASNQPQHF.

The V gene is TRBV6-2 or TRBV6-3, the J gene TRBJ2-1; TRBD2 might be the D (6 bases). Looked up from germline, CDR1 is MNHEY and CDR2 is SVGEGT. The CDR3 consists of 15 residues. V was trimmed by 1 base and J by 13 bases, leaving 20 bases between them. The CDR3 spells CASSYFNGGEPIQFF. The CDR3 DNA reads TGTGCCAGCAGTTACTTTAATGGCGGGGAACCCATACAGTTCTTC.

V gene TRBV29-1 combines with J gene TRBJ2-7, with D possibly TRBD1 on 5 matching bases. V dropped 0 bases and J dropped 3 bases, with 18 bases sitting between them. The CDR3 runs to 16 residues. The germline V gene has CDR1 SQVTM and CDR2 ANQGSEA. The CDR3 nucleotides are TGCAGCGTTGAAGAGGCCGGGCCTGCCCAGGGCTACGAGCAGTACTTC. It translates to CSVEEAGPAQGYEQYF.

The chain couples TRBV13 to TRBJ2-7; D is perhaps TRBD1 (6 bases). The germline V and J ends were trimmed by 0 bases and 6 bases, with 15 bases remaining between them. The CDR3 contains 15 residues. Germline CDR1 is PRHDT and CDR2 is FYEKMQ (reference sequence). The CDR3, as DNA: TGTGCCAGCAGCTTAGGTATCGGGACAAATCGCGAGCAGTACTTC. Protein sequence: CASSLGIGTNREQYF.

The gene calls are TRBV6-2 or TRBV6-3 and TRBJ2-4, with D tentatively TRBD2 (6 bases). Trimming removed 4 bases at V and 0 bases at J, with 16 bases between. Germline V CDR1 and CDR2: MNHEY, SVGEGT. The CDR3 has 17 amino acids. The CDR3 loop is CASSWHGGTLAKNIQYF. The CDR3 nucleotides read TGTGCCAGCAGTTGGCATGGAGGGACCCTAGCCAAAAACATTCAGTACTTC.

The table lists this clonotype with many counts. The chain uses TRBV12-3 or TRBV12-4 and TRBJ1-2; TRBD1 matches at 10 bases. V lost 7 bases to trimming and J lost 4 bases; unmatched junction nucleotides: 6. This CDR3 has 14 residues. The CDR3 DNA reads TGTGCCAGCACCACGGGACAGGGGAGCTATGGCTACACCTTC. It yields the protein CASTTGQGSYGYTF.

There are a few counts of this clonotype. V is TRBV12-3 or TRBV12-4 and J is TRBJ1-3; TRBD1 aligns across 8 bases. The ends lost 5 bases at V and 0 bases at J; junction bases unmatched: 12. CDR3 length: 18 residues. The CDR3 is CASSLKRTGLSSGNTIYF. The DNA of the CDR3 is TGTGCCAGCAGTCTCAAGAGGACAGGGCTAAGCTCTGGAAACACCATATATTTT.

In its sample, this clonotype was seen many times. The chain carries TRBV7-2 and TRBJ1-2, with a weak D call TRBD1 (5 bases). The CDR3 is 14 amino acids. The V end lost 5 bases, the J end lost 4 bases, and 14 bases lay between the germline ends. Germline V lookup: CDR1 SGHTA, CDR2 FQGNSA. CDR3 protein: CASSQRGRTYGYTF. The CDR3 region has the DNA TGTGCCAGCAGCCAAAGGGGCAGGACCTATGGCTACACCTTC.

Concerning this clonotype: A much larger clonotype is one base distant, so this may be a read error. This sequence joins TRBV6-1 and TRBJ2-7; 12 nucleotides agree with TRBD2. The germline CDR1 and CDR2 sequences are MNHNS and SASEGT. After removal of 6 bases from V and 5 bases from J, the junction contained 2 bases not matched to a gene. The CDR3 extends over 13 amino acids. In DNA, the CDR3 is TGTGCCAGCAGGGGACTAGCGGGCCACGAGCAGTACTTC. Its protein is CASRGLAGHEQYF.

This clonotype was observed many times. The chain recombines TRBV7-2 with TRBJ2-1; 7 positions agree with TRBD2. The V and J ends lost 0 bases and 4 bases, in that order; junction bases with no gene match: 3. Germline CDR1 and CDR2: SGHTA and FQGNSA. This CDR3 is built from 15 residues. The DNA of the CDR3 is TGTGCCAGCAGCTTAGCACGGACTAGTTACAATGAGCAGTTCTTC. It is translated as CASSLARTSYNEQFF.

The chain has TRBV20-1 and TRBJ2-5; TRBD2 might be the D (6 bases). The germline V and J ends were trimmed by 6 bases and 4 bases, with 12 bases remaining between them. This CDR3 has 12 amino acids. The germline CDR1 and CDR2 sequences are DFQATT and SNEGSKA (reference sequence). The CDR3 nucleotides read TGCAGTGCCGGGGACTTGGGAGAGACCCAGTACTTC. It is translated as CSAGDLGETQYF.

This clonotype has only a few counts. The chain is built from TRBV29-1 and TRBJ2-1, with 13 bases fitting TRBD2. Germline lookup yields CDR1 SQVTM and CDR2 ANQGSEA. The CDR3 extends over 13 amino acids. Losses at the gene ends were 7 bases for V and 9 bases for J; bases not matched to a gene: 6. CDR3 nucleotide sequence: TGCAGCGCCAGGACTAGCGGGAGCTTTGAGCAGTTCTTC. This codes for CSARTSGSFEQFF.

J is TRBJ2-1 and V is TRBV9; 8 bases agree with TRBD2. Germline trimming cut 4 bases from V and 3 bases from J; bases unmatched to any gene: 12. The germline gives CDR1 SGDLS, CDR2 YYNGEE. This CDR3 is built from 17 residues. Written as DNA, the CDR3 is TGTGCCAGCAGCCCTCGACCGGGGGGGGCTGGCTACAATGAGCAGTTCTTC. It is translated as CASSPRPGGAGYNEQFF.

This clonotype was seen repeatedly, ten times or more. The V call is TRBV3-1, the J call TRBJ1-2; D is undetermined. V dropped 0 bases and J dropped 7 bases, with 3 bases sitting between them. CDR3 size: 11 residues. Germline CDR1 and CDR2: LGHDT and YNNKEL (reference sequence). The CDR3 loop is CASSQEGGYTF. The CDR3 nucleotides read TGTGCCAGCAGCCAAGAAGGTGGCTACACCTTC. The complete variable domain, with remaining parts taken from reference TRBV3-1 and TRBJ1-2, reads DTAVSQTPKYLVTQMGNDKSIKCEQNLGHDTMYWYKQDSKKFLKIMFSYNNKELIINETVPNRFSPKSPDKAHLNLHINSLELGDSAVYFCASSQEGGYTFGSGTRLTVV.

The rearrangement uses TRBV12-3 or TRBV12-4 and TRBJ2-1, with a possible D match to TRBD2 (7 bases). The CDR3 sequence is 15 residues long. The germline V and J ends were trimmed by 4 bases and 0 bases, with 10 bases remaining between them. CDR3: CASSSRGASYNEQFF. CDR3 DNA: TGTGCCAGCAGTTCCCGGGGGGCCTCCTACAATGAGCAGTTCTTC.

The rearrangement links TRBV9 to TRBJ1-2, with D hard to call. The CDR3 consists of 14 residues. In germline, CDR1 is SGDLS, CDR2 YYNGEE. V lost 3 bases and J lost 4, with 13 bases in between. CDR3 sequence reads: CASSGGGGSYGYTF. For the CDR3, the DNA is TGTGCCAGCAGCGGCGGAGGAGGTTCCTATGGCTACACCTTC.

Note on this clonotype: Given a much more abundant clone one base away, this may be a read error. The V call is TRBV28, the J call TRBJ1-1, with D possibly being TRBD1 (6 bases). CDR3 size: 11 residues. CDR1 is MDHEN, CDR2 SYDVKM, per germline. The V gene lost 7 bases and the J gene lost 4 bases, with 7 bases spanning the gap. The CDR3 DNA reads as TGTGCCAGCACAGGGGTCACTGAAGCTTTCTTT. It encodes CASTGVTEAFF. The whole variable domain, remainder taken from reference TRBV28 and TRBJ1-1, is DVKVTQSSRYLVKRTGEKVFLECVQDMDHENMFWYRQDPGLGLRLIYFSYDVKMKEKGDIPEGYSVSREKKERFSLILESASTNQTSMYLCASTGVTEAFFGQGTRLTVV.

This clonotype has only a few counts. The V call is TRBV29-1, the J call TRBJ2-7; 8 bases map to TRBD1. The J segment lost 3 bases and the V segment lost 4 bases, leaving 2 bases of the junction unmatched. Germline V gives CDR1 SQVTM, CDR2 ANQGSEA. The CDR3 covers 12 residues. CDR3 in amino acids: CSVGDRFYEQYF. The CDR3 coding sequence is TGCAGCGTTGGGGACAGGTTCTACGAGCAGTACTTC.

This clonotype appeared once. The CDR3 is CASSGLRWVIYEQYF. The CDR3, as DNA: TGTGCCAGCAGCGGCCTCCGTTGGGTGATCTACGAGCAGTACTTC. The chain links TRBV9 to TRBJ2-7; D unclear. CDR1 and CDR2 (germline): SGDLS, YYNGEE. The germline V and J ends were trimmed by 3 bases and 3 bases, with 16 bases remaining between them. The CDR3 loop spans 15 amino acids.

This clonotype has ten or more counts. The chain couples TRBV4-1 to TRBJ1-1, with D possibly being TRBD1 (5 bases). From germline, CDR1 is MGHRA and CDR2 YSYEKL. V gave up 1 base and J gave up 4 bases, with 10 bases separating them. CDR3 size: 14 residues. CDR3 residues: CASSQGGSLTEAFF. The CDR3 DNA is TGCGCCAGCAGCCAAGGGGGCTCCCTCACTGAAGCTTTCTTT.

This clonotype was seen only a few times. The V call is TRBV27, the J call TRBJ2-1, with 7 nucleotides matching TRBD2. V lost 2 bases, J lost 0 bases, and 10 bases stayed unmatched. This CDR3 has 18 amino acids. Germline loops: CDR1 MNHEY, CDR2 SMNVEV (reference sequence). CDR3 DNA sequence: TGTGCCAGCAGTTTAATCACACTAGCGTCGAGCTCCTACAATGAGCAGTTCTTC. Translating it yields CASSLITLASSSYNEQFF.

The sample holds many counts of this clonotype. V and J are TRBV15 and TRBJ2-3; TRBD2 is a possible D gene (6 bases). Germline-derived CDR1 and CDR2 are LNHNV and YYDKDF (reference sequence). The CDR3 totals 19 residues. V was pared by 0 bases and J by 2 bases, with 21 bases between. CDR3 sequence (DNA): TGTGCCACCAGCAGAGAACCCCCCCCTCCCGGGAGAGTCACAGATACGCAGTATTTT. It yields the protein CATSREPPPPGRVTDTQYF.

In this sample, this clonotype turned up a few times. The junction shows a germline mismatch at one end, possibly a read error. The genes are TRBV29-1 and TRBJ2-3, with 12 bases matching TRBD2. This CDR3 contains 17 residues. Germline V gene lookup returns CDR1 SQVTM and CDR2 ANQGSEA. The CDR3 coding sequence is TGCAGCGTGGAAGGAGGACTAGCGGGACCCGGGGTGGATACGCAGTATTTT. This gives the protein CSVEGGLAGPGVDTQYF.

This clonotype was counted ten times or more. This chain links TRBV20-1 with TRBJ2-7; TRBD2 matches at 11 bases. Germline CDR1 and CDR2: DFQATT and SNEGSKA (reference sequence). The CDR3 covers 14 residues. The J segment lost 2 bases and the V segment lost 2 bases, leaving 2 bases of the junction unmatched. CDR3: CSARLAGGTYEQYF. CDR3 in DNA: TGCAGTGCTAGACTAGCGGGAGGCACCTACGAGCAGTACTTC.